This TCR beta chain comes out of a study of regulatory T cells in long-lasting Graves disease. Overall study findings and caveats: TRBV28, TRBJ1-2 and TRBJ2-5 were favored in persistent disease. For persistent Graves' patients, TCR diversity was lower than for newly diagnosed ones.

The CDR3 contains 14 residues. Germline V lookup: CDR1 MDHEN, CDR2 SYDVKM. Libraries of TCR beta came from iRepertoire HTBI primers plus Arm-PCR of CDR3 regions. TCRdb redid the calling of the multiplex PCR reads with MiXCR, one entry per CDR3 protein. The repertoire holds over 400,000 distinct CDR3 sequences, approximately 15% seen once, with approximately 15% in the top ten. With regard to this clonotype: Its specificity is not known. Given a far larger clone just one base away, this is likely a sequencing read error.

Documented time point: newly diagnosed GD, antithyroid drugs for less than 3 months. The TCR library was made from RNA that had been extracted from PBMCs in TRIzol. The data also belong to a second study, concerning T cells in Graves' hyperthyroidism and ophthalmopathy. That report notes: Carried out on the TCR CDR3, a first-round RT-PCR used the HTBI primer set.

This sequence joins TRBV28 and TRBJ2-1, with TRBD2 matching 7 bases. The J call may not be correct, given that the DNA end is closer to TRBJ2-5. This TCR was recovered from a woman between 50 and 59 years old with Graves disease. The sequencing here drew on peripheral blood mononuclear cells (PBMCs), taken at new diagnosis, from a patient treated with antithyroid drugs. In DNA form, the CDR3 reads TGTGCCAGCAGTTTCGCAGGAGGACGGGAGGCCCAGTACTTC. Protein product: CASSFAGGREAQYF.